Sequencing of this T cell receptor beta chain was carried out in a study of shared clonotypes between healthy human individuals. Generated by immunoSEQ multiplex PCR, the TCRdb table keeps only in-frame clones and is missing some. The data show around 500,000 clones, 70% to 85% seen once. The CDR3 sequence is 15 residues long. The germline gives CDR1 SGHNT, CDR2 YYREEE (reference sequence). V was clipped by 4 bases and J by 2 bases, with 15 bases between them. Healthy and HIV-negative, the adult donors had no recent acute infections or vaccinations. The chain uses TRBV5-4 and TRBJ1-2; perhaps TRBD1 as D (5 bases). The source material was PBMCs. The TCR was taken from a woman in her thirties or forties in good health. Some clones in this sample may be carry-over from other donors' samples. DNA of the CDR3: TGTGCCAGCAGCCCGTGGCAGGGAAGGAACTATGGCTACACCTTC. It translates to CASSPWQGRNYGYTF.